The 30 T cell receptor beta chains in this list originate from one sample, sequenced in a study of T-cell reconstitution after alpha-beta-depleted transplantation in children. Unique molecular identifiers were incorporated into the prepared TCRbeta library. TCRdb re-analysed the PCR reads in MiXCR, keeping a single row per CDR3 protein. Among approximately 230,000 distinct CDR3 sequences listed, about 25% were seen once. Sequencing used PBMCs, obtained before TCRalphabeta/CD19-depleted stem cell transplant. All receptors come from a girl aged 2-10 years with Fanconi anemia, due to receive a stem cell transplant.

The chain employs TRBV11-2 and TRBJ2-4, with TRBD2 matching over 8 bases. Unmatched junction bases numbered 17, after V lost 4 bases and J lost 0 bases. The CDR3 is made up of 20 amino acids. Germline lookup yields CDR1 SGHAT and CDR2 FQNNGV. CDR3 region: CASSYHLGGAADLAKNIQYF. The CDR3, as DNA: TGTGCCAGCAGCTACCACCTCGGGGGGGCCGCGGACCTAGCCAAAAACATTCAGTACTTC.

This sequence joins TRBV6-5 and TRBJ2-7; 7 nucleotides line up with TRBD2. The CDR3 sequence is 15 residues long. V shed 2 bases, J shed 3 bases, and the junction held 7 bases outside the gene matches. CDR1 MNHEY and CDR2 SVGAGI come from the germline V gene. CDR3 region: CASSYLRERYYEQYF. Written as DNA, the CDR3 is TGTGCCAGCAGTTACCTGCGGGAGAGATACTACGAGCAGTACTTC.

The chain links TRBV20-1 to TRBJ2-3, with a tentative D call TRBD2 (6 bases). CDR1 and CDR2 from the germline V gene are DFQATT and SNEGSKA (reference sequence). The CDR3 is 15 amino acids. Trimming took 2 bases from V and 0 from J, leaving 12 bases between them. The CDR3 reads CSARWAGRSTDTQYF. CDR3 bases: TGCAGTGCTAGATGGGCGGGACGCAGCACAGATACGCAGTATTTT.

The CDR3 is CASSLVAQGAQPYEQYF. CDR3 DNA sequence: TGTGCCAGCAGCTTGGTCGCGCAGGGGGCCCAACCCTACGAGCAGTACTTC. The chain carries TRBV7-8 and TRBJ2-7; 8 nucleotides agree with TRBD1. The V and J ends lost 3 bases and 2 bases, in that order; junction bases with no gene match: 12. The CDR3 is made up of 17 amino acids. CDR1 and CDR2 (germline): SGHVS, FQNEAQ.

In its sample, this clonotype was seen a few times. The V gene is TRBV12-3 or TRBV12-4, the J gene TRBJ1-1, with 7 bases that match TRBD1. This CDR3 spans 14 amino acids. The V and J ends lost 1 base and 10 bases, in that order; junction bases with no gene match: 9. The CDR3 sequence: CASSLGTGGRGAFF. The CDR3 bases are TGTGCCAGCAGTTTAGGGACAGGTGGCCGTGGAGCTTTCTTT.

This clonotype was seen at least ten times. The chain employs TRBV20-1 and TRBJ1-2; D unresolved. There are 13 residues in the CDR3. Trimming took off 0 bases at V and 4 bases at J, with 9 bases between the two ends. CDR1 and CDR2 (germline): DFQATT, SNEGSKA (reference sequence). The CDR3 reads CSARDPGFYGYTF. The CDR3 DNA reads TGCAGTGCTAGAGATCCAGGTTTCTATGGCTACACCTTC.

This clonotype was seen at least ten times. This sequence joins TRBV24-1 and TRBJ2-7; TRBD2 is a possible D gene (6 bases). The CDR3 totals 13 residues. V lost 5 bases and J 7 bases, leaving 14 bases between the germline ends. Germline CDR1 is KGHDR and CDR2 is SFDVKD. This CDR3 is CATSVGGAQEQYF. CDR3 in DNA: TGTGCCACCAGTGTCGGAGGGGCCCAGGAGCAGTACTTC.

This chain joins TRBV7-3 and TRBJ2-1, with 8 positions matching TRBD2. The CDR3 has 13 amino acids. J gave up 12 bases and V 4 bases, and 8 bases lay outside the gene matches. Germline V gene data show CDR1 as SGHTA and CDR2 as FQGTGA. In DNA, the CDR3 is TGTGCCAGCAGCTCAAATAGCGGGGTTCGGCAGTTCTTC. Encoded protein: CASSSNSGVRQFF.

The table lists this clonotype with many counts. V is TRBV20-1 and J is TRBJ2-5; 7 nucleotides match TRBD2. CDR1 and CDR2 from the germline V gene are DFQATT and SNEGSKA (reference sequence). The CDR3 consists of 14 residues. With 7 bases clipped from V and 4 bases from J, the junction kept 12 bases outside the gene matches. The CDR3 bases are TGCAGTGTTCCGGGGGGATTGGCGAGAGAGACCCAGTACTTC. Amino acids: CSVPGGLARETQYF.

This clonotype has just a few counts. The V call is TRBV5-1, the J call TRBJ2-7; D is ambiguous. Per the germline V gene, CDR1 is SGHRS and CDR2 is YFSETQ. V lost 0 bases and J 3 bases, leaving 10 bases between the germline ends. This CDR3 is built from 14 residues. As DNA, the CDR3 is TGCGCCAGCAGCTTGGCGCCTGGCGGCTACGAGCAGTACTTC. Protein: CASSLAPGGYEQYF. The full variable domain, in which reference TRBV5-1 and TRBJ2-7 provide the parts outside the CDR3, is KAGVTQTPRYLIKTRGQQVTLSCSPISGHRSVSWYQQTPGQGLQFLFEYFSETQRNKGNFPGRFSGRQFSNSRSEMNVSTLELGDSALYLCASSLAPGGYEQYFGPGTRLTVT.

This clonotype was picked up a small number of times. The junction does not match germline at one end; this may be a read error. CDR3 DNA: TGCAGCGTTGACAGGGGGCCGAACACTGAAGCTTCCTTT. Protein: CSVDRGPNTEASF. The gene calls are TRBV29-1 and TRBJ1-1; 8 bases are a match to TRBD1. The CDR3 length is 13 residues. Germline V gene data show CDR1 as SQVTM and CDR2 as ANQGSEA.

The gene calls are TRBV29-1 and TRBJ1-1; D might be TRBD1 (5 bases). Trimming stripped 5 bases from V and 4 bases from J, with 14 bases between. The CDR3 runs 13 residues. In germline, CDR1 is SQVTM, CDR2 ANQGSEA. This CDR3 reads CSVTPLGGTEAFF. The CDR3 DNA reads TGCAGCGTTACCCCTCTCGGGGGCACTGAAGCTTTCTTT.

There are a few counts of this clonotype. The rearrangement joins TRBV25-1 to TRBJ2-7, with 8 bases identical to TRBD2. V shed 5 bases and J 7 bases; nucleotides not matched to a gene: 10. The CDR3 has 14 amino acids. In germline, CDR1 is MGHDK, CDR2 SYGVNS. Here the CDR3 reads CASSPRGGAKEQYF. CDR3 sequence (DNA): TGTGCCAGCAGTCCCCGGGGGGGGGCGAAGGAGCAGTACTTC.

The chain is built from TRBV10-3 and TRBJ2-3; D is undetermined. This CDR3 region has 14 residues. Trimming took off 3 bases at V and 0 bases at J, with 7 bases between the two ends. CDR1 is ENHRY and CDR2 is SYGVKD in the germline V gene. The CDR3 nucleotides are TGTGCCATCAGTGATCCGGCTAGCACAGATACGCAGTATTTT. Translating it yields CAISDPASTDTQYF.

This clonotype was counted only a few times. V is TRBV5-6 and J is TRBJ2-5, with D tentatively TRBD2 (5 bases). The CDR3 is made up of 14 amino acids. Germline assignment: CDR1 SGHDT and CDR2 YYEEEE. V was shortened by 3 bases and J by 4 bases, with 13 bases between the two germline ends. The CDR3 reads CASSSTRAGETQYF. The CDR3 DNA reads as TGTGCCAGCAGCTCAACTAGGGCAGGAGAGACCCAGTACTTC.

The table lists this clonotype with a few counts. CDR3 nucleotide sequence: TGTGCCAGCAGTGCAGGGCAGTACGAGCAGTACTTC. Translated: CASSAGQYEQYF. The rearrangement joins TRBV28 to TRBJ2-7, with D possibly matching TRBD1 (5 bases). This CDR3 region has 12 residues. CDR1 is MDHEN, CDR2 SYDVKM, per germline. Trimming cost V 5 bases and J 4 bases, with 9 bases left between them.

The chain uses TRBV6-5 and TRBJ2-1; TRBD1 is a possible D gene (5 bases). Germline assignment: CDR1 MNHEY and CDR2 SVGAGI. The V end lost 2 bases, the J end lost 2 bases, and 19 bases lay between the germline ends. CDR3 length equals 18 residues. The CDR3 DNA reads TGTGCCAGCAGTTACAAACGATTGACGGTGACAGCCTACAATGAGCAGTTCTTC. The encoded protein is CASSYKRLTVTAYNEQFF.

This chain uses TRBV7-3 with TRBJ2-3; D remains unclear. Germline V gene data show CDR1 as SGHTA and CDR2 as FQGTGA. V lost 5 bases to trimming and J lost 1 base, with 10 bases between them. The CDR3 has 14 residues. The CDR3 here is CASSPLRGTDTQYF. As DNA, the CDR3 is TGTGCCAGCAGCCCCCTCCGTGGCACAGATACGCAGTATTTT.

This clonotype was seen ten or more times. The J gene is TRBJ2-7, the V gene TRBV20-1, with TRBD1 identical over 10 bases. The CDR3 spans 15 residues. V lost 6 bases and J lost 0; bases outside the gene matches: 8. Germline values: CDR1 DFQATT, CDR2 SNEGSKA (reference sequence). CDR3 region: CSAPDRDRGSYEQYF. The CDR3, as DNA: TGCAGTGCGCCGGACCGGGACAGGGGCTCCTACGAGCAGTACTTC.

In this sample, this clonotype turned up a few times. The chain couples TRBV29-1 to TRBJ2-7; TRBD1 matches 7 bases. CDR3 length equals 11 residues. The V segment lost 4 bases and the J segment 7 bases; nucleotides outside the gene matches: 4. Per germline, CDR1 SQVTM and CDR2 ANQGSEA. CDR3 residues: CSVVRGREQYF. CDR3 sequence (DNA): TGCAGCGTTGTAAGGGGGCGGGAGCAGTACTTC.

This chain links TRBV7-3 with TRBJ2-1; 9 bases match TRBD2. V trimming: 4 bases; J trimming: 8 bases; junction bases outside the gene matches: 6. Germline V gene sequence: CDR1 SGHTA, CDR2 FQGTGA. The CDR3 length is 14 residues. The CDR3 loop reads CASSSLAGKHEQFF. The CDR3 bases are TGTGCCAGCAGCTCACTAGCGGGCAAGCATGAGCAGTTCTTC. Full variable domain (outside the CDR3, taken from reference TRBV7-3 and TRBJ2-1): GAGVSQTPSNKVTEKGKYVELRCDPISGHTALYWYRQSLGQGPEFLIYFQGTGAADDSGLPNDRFFAVRPEGSVSTLKIQRTERGDSAVYLCASSSLAGKHEQFFGPGTRLTVL.

This clonotype was observed at least ten times. The V and J genes are TRBV29-1 and TRBJ2-7; 9 nucleotides agree with TRBD1. Per the germline V gene, CDR1 is SQVTM and CDR2 is ANQGSEA. This CDR3 has 12 amino acids. The V segment lost 4 bases and the J segment 3 bases; nucleotides outside the gene matches: 1. The CDR3 reads CSVGGQGYEQYF. In nucleotides, the CDR3 is TGCAGCGTTGGGGGACAGGGCTACGAGCAGTACTTC.

This clonotype has more than one count but fewer than ten. The rearrangement joins TRBV20-1 to TRBJ2-7; possibly TRBD2 for D (6 bases). CDR3 length equals 12 residues. Trimming stripped 6 bases from V and 7 bases from J, with 16 bases between. Germline-derived CDR1 and CDR2 are DFQATT and SNEGSKA (reference sequence). The CDR3 sequence: CSAGKDGGEQYF. CDR3 nucleotides: TGCAGTGCAGGGAAGGACGGGGGAGAGCAGTACTTC.

This clonotype came up a few times. This chain connects TRBV2 to TRBJ2-1; 7 bases map to TRBD1. Germline V lookup: CDR1 SNHLY, CDR2 FYNNEI. The CDR3 is 14 amino acids. V lost 6 bases to trimming and J lost 4 bases; unmatched junction nucleotides: 6. CDR3 coding DNA: TGTGCCAGCAGCGCCGAGACAGGGTACAATGAGCAGTTCTTC. It codes for CASSAETGYNEQFF.

In this sample, this clonotype turned up many times. The CDR3 region has the DNA TGTGCCAGCAGACTAACAGAGACCCAGTACTTC. As protein: CASRLTETQYF. V usage is TRBV12-3 or TRBV12-4 and J usage is TRBJ2-5; no clear D. This CDR3 spans 11 amino acids. Trimming removed 6 bases at V and 4 bases at J, with 6 bases between.

The J gene is TRBJ2-5, the V gene TRBV6-2 or TRBV6-3; 8 bases line up with TRBD2. Looked up from germline, CDR1 is MNHEY and CDR2 is SVGEGT. Trimming took 4 bases from V and 2 from J; bases not matched to a gene: 3. The CDR3 is made up of 14 amino acids. CDR3 in amino acids: CASSSRGGQETQYF. CDR3 coding DNA: TGTGCCAGCAGTTCCCGGGGGGGTCAAGAGACCCAGTACTTC.

This clonotype was counted ten times or more. This chain links TRBV12-3 or TRBV12-4 with TRBJ2-4, with TRBD2 matching 7 bases. This CDR3 contains 14 residues. With V trimmed by 3 bases and J by 6 bases, 5 bases remained unmatched. The CDR3 nucleotides read TGTGCCAGCAGTTTTCGGCTAGCGGTAAACATTCAGTACTTC. This sequence encodes CASSFRLAVNIQYF.

The chain links TRBV28 to TRBJ2-7; D remains ambiguous. Germline CDR1 and CDR2: MDHEN and SYDVKM. The germline V and J ends were trimmed by 9 bases and 3 bases, with 18 bases remaining between them. This CDR3 contains 14 residues. The CDR3 sequence: CASLKHGSYYEQYF. CDR3 nucleotides: TGTGCCAGTCTAAAACACGGTTCTTACTACGAGCAGTACTTC.

V usage is TRBV7-8 and J usage is TRBJ2-5, with D maybe TRBD1 (6 bases). Trimming took off 4 bases at V and 1 base at J, with 16 bases between the two ends. The CDR3 is 16 amino acids. Germline V gene data show CDR1 as SGHVS and CDR2 as FQNEAQ. The CDR3: CASSSRVQGFQETQYF. CDR3 nucleotide sequence: TGTGCCAGCAGCTCCCGGGTACAGGGTTTCCAAGAGACCCAGTACTTC.

This clonotype was counted at least ten times. The chain has TRBV20-1 and TRBJ2-5; D remains ambiguous. Trimming shortened V by 4 bases and J by 5 bases, and 11 bases separated the two germline ends. CDR3 length equals 12 residues. Germline-derived CDR1 and CDR2 are DFQATT and SNEGSKA (reference sequence). In nucleotides, the CDR3 is TGCAGTGCTATGAAGGGTTGGGAGACCCAGTACTTC. It translates to CSAMKGWETQYF.